These 23 T cell receptor beta chains came from one sample sequenced in a study of T-cell reconstitution after alpha-beta-depleted transplantation in children. Construction of the TCRbeta library involved unique molecular identifiers. In TCRdb, the PCR reads were re-called with MiXCR into one record per CDR3 protein. Seen here are more than 400,000 distinct CDR3 sequences, about 10% observed once, and the top ten hold about 15%. This material consisted of PBMCs, mostly from graft donor cells, taken 180 days after TCRalphabeta/CD19-depleted stem cell transplant. The receptors were gathered from a female patient under 10 years old who had a stem cell transplant for aplastic anemia, so the T cells may come from the graft donor.

The genes are TRBV20-1 and TRBJ2-5; 12 nucleotides agree with TRBD2. V gave up 0 bases and J gave up 6 bases; unmatched junction bases: 8. CDR1 and CDR2 (germline): DFQATT, SNEGSKA (reference sequence). There are 16 residues in the CDR3. The CDR3 sequence: CSARDLGTSGRQTQYF. For the CDR3, the DNA is TGCAGTGCTAGAGACCTTGGGACTAGCGGGCGGCAGACCCAGTACTTC.

The rearrangement links TRBV7-9 to TRBJ2-5; 8 positions agree with TRBD1. Germline V gene sequence: CDR1 SEHNR, CDR2 FQNEAQ (reference sequence). The CDR3 sequence is 16 residues long. V lost 1 base and J lost 5; bases outside the gene matches: 9. In DNA form, the CDR3 reads TGTGCCAGCAGCTTAGGAACGGGACAGGTGAGGGAGACCCAGTACTTC. This codes for CASSLGTGQVRETQYF.

This sequence joins TRBV5-4 and TRBJ2-5; D is unclear. V gave up 0 bases and J gave up 3 bases, with 9 bases separating them. Germline CDR1 SGHNT, CDR2 YYREEE (reference sequence). This CDR3 spans 14 amino acids. In DNA form, the CDR3 reads TGTGCCAGCAGCTTGGAATCAGTAGAAGAGACCCAGTACTTC. Translated, it gives CASSLESVEETQYF.

The V and J genes are TRBV7-2 and TRBJ2-3; possibly TRBD1 for D (6 bases). V was shortened by 4 bases and J by 9 bases, with 17 bases between the two germline ends. CDR1 is SGHTA and CDR2 is FQGNSA in the germline V gene. The CDR3 has 14 residues. The CDR3 nucleotides read TGTGCCAGCAGCTCCTCTGCCACAGGGTCCACGCAGTATTTT. This sequence encodes CASSSSATGSTQYF.

This clonotype turned up a few times. The chain has TRBV6-1 and TRBJ2-7, with 10 bases aligning to TRBD1. The CDR3 spans 14 residues. J lost 6 bases, V lost 5 bases, and 7 bases had no gene match. CDR1 is MNHNS, CDR2 SASEGT, per germline. The CDR3 bases are TGTGCCAGCAGTCCAACCCGGGACAGGGGCGAGCAGTACTTC. This codes for CASSPTRDRGEQYF.

The chain joins TRBV29-1 to TRBJ2-7; TRBD1 is a possible D gene (5 bases). Germline values: CDR1 SQVTM, CDR2 ANQGSEA. V was shortened by 3 bases and J by 3 bases, with 6 bases between the two germline ends. This CDR3 region has 11 residues. The CDR3 sequence is CSVDRDYEQYF. The CDR3 DNA is TGCAGCGTTGACAGGGACTACGAGCAGTACTTC.

This clonotype was seen more than once but under ten times. The chain links TRBV6-1 to TRBJ2-2; D unclear. This CDR3 comprises 12 residues. Deletions cut 8 bases from V and 4 bases from J, with 8 bases between. Germline loops: CDR1 MNHNS, CDR2 SASEGT. CDR3 nucleotides: TGTGCCAGCGGGCTATTCACCGGGGAGCTGTTTTTT. Its protein is CASGLFTGELFF.

The chain combines TRBV24-1 with TRBJ2-1; 7 nucleotides agree with TRBD2. The CDR3 runs 16 residues. CDR1 is KGHDR, CDR2 SFDVKD, per germline. The trim removed 4 bases at V and 2 bases at J, leaving 7 bases unmatched. DNA for the CDR3: TGTGCCACCAGTGACCACGCTAGCGGTACCTACAATGAGCAGTTCTTC. Encoded protein: CATSDHASGTYNEQFF.

This clonotype has only one observation. The CDR3 sequence: CASRGQKETQYF. The DNA for the CDR3 is TGTGCCAGCAGAGGGCAAAAAGAGACCCAGTACTTC. This chain links TRBV7-7 with TRBJ2-5; no clear D gene. Germline V gives CDR1 SSHAT, CDR2 FNYEAQ (reference sequence). The V end lost 6 bases, the J end lost 3 bases, and 8 bases lay between the germline ends. The CDR3 length is 12 residues.

This clonotype was counted only a few times. This chain joins TRBV12-3 or TRBV12-4 and TRBJ1-1; D not resolved. The CDR3 contains 15 residues. V was trimmed by 1 base and J by 3 bases, leaving 12 bases between them. This chain's CDR3 is CASSLGGTAYTEAFF. The CDR3 bases are TGTGCCAGCAGTTTAGGAGGAACAGCTTACACTGAAGCTTTCTTT.

This clonotype appeared many times. The chain combines TRBV7-2 with TRBJ2-3, with no clear D. The CDR3 is 14 residues long. V lost 1 base to trimming and J lost 0 bases, with 5 bases between them. Germline V lookup: CDR1 SGHTA, CDR2 FQGNSA. The CDR3 loop is CASSLEASTDTQYF. CDR3 coding DNA: TGTGCCAGCAGCTTAGAGGCTAGCACAGATACGCAGTATTTT.

The sample holds a few counts of this clonotype. The rearrangement links TRBV7-2 to TRBJ1-1; 10 bases match TRBD1. CDR1 and CDR2 (germline): SGHTA, FQGNSA. V lost 2 bases to trimming and J lost 7 bases; unmatched junction nucleotides: 7. The CDR3 runs 15 residues. CDR3 protein: CASSLFVGQGYEAFF. The DNA of the CDR3 is TGTGCCAGCAGCTTATTCGTGGGACAGGGGTATGAAGCTTTCTTT. The variable domain in full, with the rest retrieved from reference TRBV7-2 and TRBJ1-1, is GAGVSQSPSNKVTEKGKDVELRCDPISGHTALYWYRQSLGQGLEFLIYFQGNSAPDKSGLPSDRFSAERTGGSVSTLTIQRTQQEDSAVYLCASSLFVGQGYEAFFGQGTRLTVV.

V gene TRBV25-1 combines with J gene TRBJ1-2; 8 bases match TRBD1. Trimming removed 6 bases from V and 3 bases from J; junction bases left unmatched: 0. This CDR3 is built from 12 residues. Germline CDR1 reads MGHDK; CDR2 reads SYGVNS. The CDR3 spells CASRTGDYGYTF. The CDR3 coding sequence is TGTGCCAGCAGGACAGGGGACTATGGCTACACCTTC.

The chain is built from TRBV18 and TRBJ1-2; D unclear. Trimming removed 6 bases at V and 7 bases at J, with 9 bases between. The CDR3 covers 11 residues. Germline CDR1 and CDR2: KGHSH and LQKENI. The CDR3: CASSASFGYTF. CDR3 bases: TGTGCCAGCTCCGCCTCCTTTGGCTACACCTTC.

V is TRBV11-2 and J is TRBJ2-4; TRBD1 aligns across 7 bases. The CDR3 extends over 18 amino acids. The junction had 13 bases not matched to a gene; V was cut back by 5 bases and J by 0 bases. The germline V gene encodes CDR1 SGHAT and CDR2 FQNNGV. CDR3 DNA sequence: TGTGCCAGCAGCCCAGCTGGACAGGCGAGGGTAGCCAAAAACATTCAGTACTTC. Translating gives CASSPAGQARVAKNIQYF.

In its sample, this clonotype was seen a few times. One end of the junction varies from germline; a read error may be responsible. The chain has TRBV12-5 and TRBJ1-5; D gene unclear. From germline, CDR1 is LGHNT and CDR2 FRNRAP. This CDR3 spans 13 amino acids. The CDR3 here is CASGLVANQPQHF. For the CDR3, the DNA is TGTGCTAGCGGTTTGGTAGCAAATCAGCCCCAGCATTTT. The full variable domain, rest sourced from reference TRBV12-5 and TRBJ1-5, is DARVTQTPRHKVTEMGQEVTMRCQPILGHNTVFWYRQTMMQGLELLAYFRNRAPLDDSGMPKDRFSAEMPDATLATLKIQPSEPRDSAVYFCASGLVANQPQHFGDGTRLSIL.

This clonotype came up a few times. The chain employs TRBV28 and TRBJ2-2, with D possibly matching TRBD2 (5 bases). Trimming removed 5 bases from V and 8 bases from J, with 15 bases in between. The CDR3 has 14 amino acids. The germline gives CDR1 MDHEN, CDR2 SYDVKM. CDR3 sequence (DNA): TGTGCCAGCAGTCCCGCCCCGGGGTCAGGGGAGCTGTTTTTT. It translates to CASSPAPGSGELFF.

Only a few counts were recorded for this clonotype. The chain links TRBV15 to TRBJ2-7, with 7 bases that match TRBD2. The germline gives CDR1 LNHNV, CDR2 YYDKDF (reference sequence). Trimming took 5 bases from V and 5 from J; bases not matched to a gene: 0. The CDR3 runs to 11 residues. CDR3 loop: CATSGGDEQYF. The CDR3, as DNA: TGTGCCACCAGCGGGGGGGACGAGCAGTACTTC.

In this sample, this clonotype turned up many times. The genes are TRBV7-2 and TRBJ2-3; 8 bases map to TRBD2. CDR1 and CDR2 from the germline V gene are SGHTA and FQGNSA. This CDR3 has 17 residues. Trimming cost V 1 base and J 0 bases; bases outside gene matches: 6. CDR3 loop: CASSLVASGSSTDTQYF. DNA for the CDR3: TGTGCCAGCAGCTTAGTTGCTAGCGGGTCTAGCACAGATACGCAGTATTTT.

The chain employs TRBV19 and TRBJ1-5; unclear D gene. Germline values: CDR1 LNHDA, CDR2 SQIVND (reference sequence). The length of the CDR3 is 15 residues. Between the trimmed V and J ends, which lost 8 bases and 6 bases, there was a span of 20 bases. The CDR3 loop reads CASGLPSSDTQPQHF. The CDR3 nucleotides are TGTGCCAGTGGGCTACCATCCTCAGATACTCAGCCCCAGCATTTT.

Only a few counts were recorded for this clonotype. J is TRBJ2-3 and V is TRBV20-1; D gene ambiguous. The CDR3 runs to 14 residues. From germline, CDR1 is DFQATT and CDR2 SNEGSKA (reference sequence). V was trimmed by 5 bases and J by 2 bases, leaving 14 bases between them. CDR3 loop: CSASRSRPTDTQYF. CDR3 coding DNA: TGCAGTGCTTCCCGGTCGCGACCCACAGATACGCAGTATTTT.

This clonotype was observed at least ten times. The J gene is TRBJ1-5, the V gene TRBV24-1; D uncertain. The germline V gene has CDR1 KGHDR and CDR2 SFDVKD. This CDR3 contains 12 residues. The ends were cut back, 0 bases at V and 4 bases at J, with 0 bases in the middle. This CDR3 is CATSDLNQPQHF. In nucleotides, the CDR3 is TGTGCCACCAGTGATTTGAATCAGCCCCAGCATTTT.

The sample holds a few counts of this clonotype. This rearrangement joins TRBV11-2 to TRBJ2-6; TRBD2 is a possible D gene (5 bases). CDR3 length: 21 residues. Germline CDR1 SGHAT, CDR2 FQNNGV. The V and J ends lost 2 bases and 1 base respectively, with 24 bases between them. CDR3 residues: CASSLLSPIFSGESGANVLTF. The CDR3 DNA reads as TGTGCCAGCAGCTTATTATCCCCCATCTTCTCCGGGGAGTCTGGGGCCAACGTCCTGACTTTC.